One T cell receptor beta chain is described in this entry. This sample is drawn from a study of long-term antiretroviral therapy in people with HIV. Overall study context: Of all samples, the earliest predate the 2015 immediate-ART recommendation by about a decade.

Germline CDR1 and CDR2: SGHAT and FQDESV (reference sequence). V was shortened by 4 bases and J by 5 bases, with 12 bases between the two germline ends. This CDR3 contains 14 residues. Running of the v3.0 immunoSEQ assay took place at survey level. The sequencing target was roughly 35,000-55,000 T-cell genomes per sample. Sequencing used immunoSEQ multiplex PCR; TCRdb keeps in-frame clones, though not all of them. The sample has around 21,000 clones, roughly 91% seen once; the top ten hold around 8.4%. At minimum, one pre-ART and two post-ART PBMC samples were obtained from each donor. The clonotype comes from a man younger than 30 with HIV. The J gene is TRBJ1-5, the V gene TRBV11-1; D is undetermined. The specimen was unsorted PBMCs, collected 0.2 years before starting antiretroviral therapy. CDR3 protein: CASSSIGGDQPQHF. For the CDR3, the DNA is TGTGCCAGCAGCTCAATAGGTGGTGATCAGCCCCAGCATTTT. Looking up the rest from reference TRBV11-1 and TRBJ1-5 gives the full variable domain: EAEVAQSPRYKITEKSQAVAFWCDPISGHATLYWYRQILGQGPELLVQFQDESVVDDSQLPKDRFSAERLKGVDSTLKIQPAELGDSAMYLCASSSIGGDQPQHFGDGTRLSIL.